This T cell receptor beta chain was identified during a study of blood T cell repertoires in COVID-19 (dated by TCRdb to about 2020). Background on the whole study: Samples from collaborators originated in the United States, Italy and Spain and spanned both the acute and convalescent phases of COVID-19. The material from the prospective study consisted of cDNA or gDNA derived from T cells, B-cell-depleted T cells, or PBMCs. Subjects who had been exposed to COVID-19, were actively infected with it, or had recovered from it provided the deeply sampled blood TCRbeta repertoires that made up the dataset. A freely available public database, intended as a resource for researchers studying the immune response to SARS-CoV-2, is where the repertoires were released. The samples were drawn from the first 160 participants of the ongoing ImmuneRACE study and from 950 to 1,500 subjects provided by 6 global collaborators. The sample metadata nearly always contained a de-identified subject ID, COVID-19 status, age in years and sex. Where available, HLA class I and class II types were obtained from metadata supplied by the sample provider rather than from assay-based typing.

Comments on this clone: Its antigen is currently not known. No much larger clone exists at a distance of one base, and base qualities are not known.

Collaborating institutions collected whole blood in K2EDTA tubes following their own protocols. For TCRbeta analysis, collaborator samples were shipped as frozen whole blood, as isolated PBMCs, or as DNA extracted from either sample type. Study-wide conclusions, independent of this receptor: The amount of clinical and demographic metadata varied by source and participant and was provided uncurated.

TCRbeta CDR3 regions were amplified from genomic DNA using the immunoSEQ Assay, a bias-controlled multiplex PCR. In the source study's methods: The number of nucleated cells in each sample was estimated from the amplification of reference gene primers within the assay. Sequence reads were collapsed and filtered to measure the absolute abundance of every unique TCRbeta CDR3 rearrangement. For each sample, productive Simpson clonality was calculated by taking the square root of Simpson's diversity index across productive rearrangements. TCRdb limited this immuneACCESS table to in-frame rearrangements with V and J called. A share of clones is missing; checked studies link under half to unresolved V genes, and the rest is unexplained. V, J and clone size are taken as reported in that table, and D and trimming were inferred from the DNA itself. The sample table records 120,000 or so clones; almost 80% of these occur just once. The ten largest clonotypes hold around 25% of the sample.

The CDR3 starts with the cysteine, ends with the phenylalanine, and has 16 residues. The kept DNA is CDR3 alone, 48 bases in frame from the first base. For this chain, trimming is 5 bases at the V end and 7 bases at the J end, and the number of junction bases without a gene match is 13. CDR1 is given as SEHNR and CDR2 as FQNEAQ, both from the germline V gene (reference sequence). The chain links TRBV7-9 with TRBJ1-1; 10 middle bases align to TRBD1. Sequenced: peripheral blood. This TCR derives from a human donor in a cohort sampled during active COVID-19. The encoded CDR3 is CASSPKPGQGFGEAFF. The DNA is TGTGCCAGCAGCCCCAAACCGGGACAGGGGTTTGGTGAAGCTTTCTTT.